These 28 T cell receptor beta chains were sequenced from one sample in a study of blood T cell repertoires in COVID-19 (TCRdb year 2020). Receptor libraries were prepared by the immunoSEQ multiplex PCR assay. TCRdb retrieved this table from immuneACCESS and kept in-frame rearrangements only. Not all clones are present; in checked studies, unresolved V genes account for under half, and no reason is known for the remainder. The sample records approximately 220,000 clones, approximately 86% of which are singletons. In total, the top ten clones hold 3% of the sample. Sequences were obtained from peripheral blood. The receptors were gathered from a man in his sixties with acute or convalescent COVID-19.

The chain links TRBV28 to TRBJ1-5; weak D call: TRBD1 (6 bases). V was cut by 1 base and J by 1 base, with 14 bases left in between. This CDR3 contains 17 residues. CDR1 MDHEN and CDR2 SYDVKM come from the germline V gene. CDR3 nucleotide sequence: TGTGCCAGCAGTTTATCTCCGGGACACAGAAGCAATCAGCCCCAGCATTTT. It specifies CASSLSPGHRSNQPQHF.

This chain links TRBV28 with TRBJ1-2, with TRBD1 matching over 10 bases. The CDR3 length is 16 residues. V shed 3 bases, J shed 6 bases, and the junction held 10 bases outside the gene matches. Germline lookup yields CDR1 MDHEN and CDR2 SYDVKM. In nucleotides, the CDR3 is TGTGCCAGCAGTTTTACCTCCGGACAGGGGGGTAATGGCTACACCTTC. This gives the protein CASSFTSGQGGNGYTF.

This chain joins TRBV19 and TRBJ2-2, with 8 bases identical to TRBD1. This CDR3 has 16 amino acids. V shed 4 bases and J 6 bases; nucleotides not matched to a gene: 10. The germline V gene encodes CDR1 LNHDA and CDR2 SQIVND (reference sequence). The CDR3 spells CASSRLSRGLSGELFF. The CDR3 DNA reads TGTGCCAGTAGTAGATTGAGCAGGGGGCTATCCGGGGAGCTGTTTTTT.

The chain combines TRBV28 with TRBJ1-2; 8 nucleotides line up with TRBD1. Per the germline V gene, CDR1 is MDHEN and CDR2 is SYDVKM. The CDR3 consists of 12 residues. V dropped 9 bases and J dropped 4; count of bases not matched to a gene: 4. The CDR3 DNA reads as TGTGCCAGTAGTACAGGGGGCTATGGCTACACCTTC. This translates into CASSTGGYGYTF.

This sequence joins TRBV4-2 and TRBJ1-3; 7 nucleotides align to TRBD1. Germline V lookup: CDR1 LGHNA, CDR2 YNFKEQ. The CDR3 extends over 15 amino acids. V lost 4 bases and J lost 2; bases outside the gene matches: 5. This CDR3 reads CASSPPGTAGNTIYF. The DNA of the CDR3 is TGTGCCAGCAGCCCGCCCGGGACAGCTGGAAACACCATATATTTT.

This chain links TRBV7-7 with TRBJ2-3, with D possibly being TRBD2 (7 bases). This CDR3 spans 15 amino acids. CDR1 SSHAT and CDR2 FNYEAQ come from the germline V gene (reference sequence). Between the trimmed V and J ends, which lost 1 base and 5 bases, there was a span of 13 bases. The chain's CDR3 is CASSLGWGGGDTQYF. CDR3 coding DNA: TGTGCCAGCAGCTTAGGGTGGGGAGGGGGAGATACGCAGTATTTT.

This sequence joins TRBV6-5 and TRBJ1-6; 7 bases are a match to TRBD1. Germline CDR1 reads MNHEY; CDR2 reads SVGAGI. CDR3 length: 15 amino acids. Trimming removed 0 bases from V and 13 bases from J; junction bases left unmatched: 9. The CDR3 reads CASSYSRDSAFPLHF. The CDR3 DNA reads TGTGCCAGCAGTTACTCGCGGGACAGCGCTTTCCCCCTCCACTTT.

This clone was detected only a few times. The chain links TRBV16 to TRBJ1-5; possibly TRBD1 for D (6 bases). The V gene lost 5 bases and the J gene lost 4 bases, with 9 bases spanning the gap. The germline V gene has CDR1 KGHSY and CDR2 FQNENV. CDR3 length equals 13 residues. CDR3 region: CASSNDRNQPQHF. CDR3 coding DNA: TGTGCCAGCAGCAACGACAGGAATCAGCCCCAGCATTTT.

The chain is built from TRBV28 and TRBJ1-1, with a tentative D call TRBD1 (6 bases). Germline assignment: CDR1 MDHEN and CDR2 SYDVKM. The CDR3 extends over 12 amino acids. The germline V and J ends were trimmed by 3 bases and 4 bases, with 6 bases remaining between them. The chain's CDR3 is CASSLGATEAFF. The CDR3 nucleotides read TGTGCCAGCAGTTTGGGGGCCACTGAAGCTTTCTTT.

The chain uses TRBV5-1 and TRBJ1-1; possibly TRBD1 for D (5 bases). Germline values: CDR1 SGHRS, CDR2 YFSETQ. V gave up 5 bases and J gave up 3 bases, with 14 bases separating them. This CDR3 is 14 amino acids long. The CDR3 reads CASRVSGGYTEAFF. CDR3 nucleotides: TGCGCCAGCAGAGTGTCCGGGGGATACACTGAAGCTTTCTTT. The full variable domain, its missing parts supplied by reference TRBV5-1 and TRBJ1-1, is KAGVTQTPRYLIKTRGQQVTLSCSPISGHRSVSWYQQTPGQGLQFLFEYFSETQRNKGNFPGRFSGRQFSNSRSEMNVSTLELGDSALYLCASRVSGGYTEAFFGQGTRLTVV.

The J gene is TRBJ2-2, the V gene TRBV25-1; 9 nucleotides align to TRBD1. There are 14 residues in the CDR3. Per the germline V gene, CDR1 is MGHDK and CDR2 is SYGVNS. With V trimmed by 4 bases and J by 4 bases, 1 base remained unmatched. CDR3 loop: CASSGDRVTGELFF. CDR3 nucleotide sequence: TGTGCCAGCAGTGGGGACAGGGTCACCGGGGAGCTGTTTTTT.

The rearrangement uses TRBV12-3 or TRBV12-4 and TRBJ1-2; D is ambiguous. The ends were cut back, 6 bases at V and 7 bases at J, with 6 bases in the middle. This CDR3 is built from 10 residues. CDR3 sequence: CASSSFGYTF. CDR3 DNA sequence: TGTGCCAGCAGCTCCTTTGGCTACACCTTC.

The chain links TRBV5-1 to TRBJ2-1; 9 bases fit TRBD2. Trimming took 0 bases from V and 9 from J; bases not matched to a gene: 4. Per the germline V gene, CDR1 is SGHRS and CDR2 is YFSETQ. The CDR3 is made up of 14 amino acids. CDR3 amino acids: CASSLGGSGSEQFF. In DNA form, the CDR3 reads TGCGCCAGCAGCTTGGGGGGTAGCGGGAGTGAGCAGTTCTTC.

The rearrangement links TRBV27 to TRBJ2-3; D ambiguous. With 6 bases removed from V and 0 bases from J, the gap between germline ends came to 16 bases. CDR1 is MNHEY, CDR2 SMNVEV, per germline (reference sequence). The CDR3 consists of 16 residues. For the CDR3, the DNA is TGTGCCAGCAGCCTAGGTTCAAGACCTAGCACAGATACGCAGTATTTT. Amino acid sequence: CASSLGSRPSTDTQYF.

CDR3 amino acids: CASSIEGGTNEKLFF. Here the CDR3 DNA reads TGTGCCAGTAGTATAGAGGGGGGAACTAATGAAAAACTGTTTTTT. The chain recombines TRBV19 with TRBJ1-4, with a weak D call TRBD1 (5 bases). Germline V gene data show CDR1 as LNHDA and CDR2 as SQIVND (reference sequence). The CDR3 consists of 15 residues. Trimming removed 0 bases at V and 1 base at J, with 6 bases between. Looking up the rest from reference TRBV19 and TRBJ1-4 gives the full variable domain: DGGITQSPKYLFRKEGQNVTLSCEQNLNHDAMYWYRQDPGQGLRLIYYSQIVNDFQKGDIAEGYSVSREKKESFPLTVTSAQKNPTAFYLCASSIEGGTNEKLFFGSGTQLSVL.

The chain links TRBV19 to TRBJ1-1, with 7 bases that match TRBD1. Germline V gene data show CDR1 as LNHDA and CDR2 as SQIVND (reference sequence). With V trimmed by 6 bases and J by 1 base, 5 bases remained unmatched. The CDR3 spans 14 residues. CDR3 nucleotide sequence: TGTGCCAGTAGCTACAGGGGACCGAACACTGAAGCTTTCTTT. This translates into CASSYRGPNTEAFF.

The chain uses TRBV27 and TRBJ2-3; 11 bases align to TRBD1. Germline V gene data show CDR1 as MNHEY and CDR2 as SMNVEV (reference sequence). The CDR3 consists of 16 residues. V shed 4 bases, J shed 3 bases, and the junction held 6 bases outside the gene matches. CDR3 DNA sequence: TGTGCCAGCAGTTCCATGGACAGGGGGCTTACAGATACGCAGTATTTT. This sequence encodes CASSSMDRGLTDTQYF.

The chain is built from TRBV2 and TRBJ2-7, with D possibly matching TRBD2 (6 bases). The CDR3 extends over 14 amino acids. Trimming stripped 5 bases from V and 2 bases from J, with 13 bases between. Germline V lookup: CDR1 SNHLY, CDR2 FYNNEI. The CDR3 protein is CASSRQGGAYEQYF. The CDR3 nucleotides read TGTGCCAGCAGTCGTCAGGGAGGAGCCTACGAGCAGTACTTC.

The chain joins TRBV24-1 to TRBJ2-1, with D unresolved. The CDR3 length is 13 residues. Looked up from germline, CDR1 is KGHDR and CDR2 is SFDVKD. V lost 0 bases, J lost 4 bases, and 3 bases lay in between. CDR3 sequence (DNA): TGTGCCACCAGTGATTTGCGGTACAATGAGCAGTTCTTC. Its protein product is CATSDLRYNEQFF.

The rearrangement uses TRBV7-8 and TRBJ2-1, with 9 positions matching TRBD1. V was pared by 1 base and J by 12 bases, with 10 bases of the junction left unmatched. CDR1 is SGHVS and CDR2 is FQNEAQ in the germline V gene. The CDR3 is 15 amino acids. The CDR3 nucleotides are TGTGCCAGCAGCTTAGGGGGGACAGGGACATCGGGGCAGTTCTTC. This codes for CASSLGGTGTSGQFF.

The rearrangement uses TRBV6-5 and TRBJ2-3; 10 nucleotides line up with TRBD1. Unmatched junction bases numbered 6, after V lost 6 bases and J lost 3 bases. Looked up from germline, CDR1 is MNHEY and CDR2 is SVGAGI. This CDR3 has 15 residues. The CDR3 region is CASRRDRGQTDTQYF. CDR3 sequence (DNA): TGTGCCAGCAGAAGAGACAGGGGGCAGACAGATACGCAGTATTTT.

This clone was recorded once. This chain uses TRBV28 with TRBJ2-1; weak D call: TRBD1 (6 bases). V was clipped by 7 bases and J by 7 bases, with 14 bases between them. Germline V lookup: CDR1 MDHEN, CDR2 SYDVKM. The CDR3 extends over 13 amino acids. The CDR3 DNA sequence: TGTGCCAGCAACGGACAGCTTGGAAATGAGCAGTTCTTC. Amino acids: CASNGQLGNEQFF.

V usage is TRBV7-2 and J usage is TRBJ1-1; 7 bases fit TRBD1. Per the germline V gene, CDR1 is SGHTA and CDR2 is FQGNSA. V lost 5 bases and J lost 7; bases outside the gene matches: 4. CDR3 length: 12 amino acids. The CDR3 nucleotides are TGTGCCAGCAGCCGGAGACAGGGTGAAGCTTTCTTT. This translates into CASSRRQGEAFF. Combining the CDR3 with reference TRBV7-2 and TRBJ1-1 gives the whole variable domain GAGVSQSPSNKVTEKGKDVELRCDPISGHTALYWYRQSLGQGLEFLIYFQGNSAPDKSGLPSDRFSAERTGGSVSTLTIQRTQQEDSAVYLCASSRRQGEAFFGQGTRLTVV.

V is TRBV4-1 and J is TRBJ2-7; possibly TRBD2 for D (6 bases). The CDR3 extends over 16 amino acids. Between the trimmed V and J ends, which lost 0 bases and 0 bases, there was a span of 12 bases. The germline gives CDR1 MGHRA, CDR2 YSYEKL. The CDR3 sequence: CASSQDWEVNSYEQYF. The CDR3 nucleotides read TGCGCCAGCAGCCAAGATTGGGAGGTTAACTCCTACGAGCAGTACTTC.

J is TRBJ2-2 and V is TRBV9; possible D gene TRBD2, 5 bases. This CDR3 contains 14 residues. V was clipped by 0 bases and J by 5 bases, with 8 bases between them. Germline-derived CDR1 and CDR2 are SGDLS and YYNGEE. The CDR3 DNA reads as TGTGCCAGCAGCGTAGCCCCGGGGACCGGGGAGCTGTTTTTT. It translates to CASSVAPGTGELFF.

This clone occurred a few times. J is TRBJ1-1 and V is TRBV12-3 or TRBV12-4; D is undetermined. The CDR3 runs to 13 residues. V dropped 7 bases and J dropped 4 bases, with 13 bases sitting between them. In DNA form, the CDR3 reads TGTGCCAGCACCCCCTCGAGGGCCACTGAAGCTTTCTTT. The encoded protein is CASTPSRATEAFF.

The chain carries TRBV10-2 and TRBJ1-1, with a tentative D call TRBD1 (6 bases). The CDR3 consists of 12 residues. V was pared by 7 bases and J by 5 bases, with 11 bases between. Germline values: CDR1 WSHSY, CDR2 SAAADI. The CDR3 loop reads CASTDSGTEAFF. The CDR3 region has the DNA TGCGCCAGCACGGACAGTGGGACTGAAGCTTTCTTT.

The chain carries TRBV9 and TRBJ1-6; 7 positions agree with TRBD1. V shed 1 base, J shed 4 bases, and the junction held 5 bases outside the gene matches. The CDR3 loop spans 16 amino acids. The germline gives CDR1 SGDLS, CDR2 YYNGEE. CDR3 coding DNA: TGTGCCAGCAGCGTACAAGGGGGACAGTATAATTCACCCCTCCACTTT. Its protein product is CASSVQGGQYNSPLHF.